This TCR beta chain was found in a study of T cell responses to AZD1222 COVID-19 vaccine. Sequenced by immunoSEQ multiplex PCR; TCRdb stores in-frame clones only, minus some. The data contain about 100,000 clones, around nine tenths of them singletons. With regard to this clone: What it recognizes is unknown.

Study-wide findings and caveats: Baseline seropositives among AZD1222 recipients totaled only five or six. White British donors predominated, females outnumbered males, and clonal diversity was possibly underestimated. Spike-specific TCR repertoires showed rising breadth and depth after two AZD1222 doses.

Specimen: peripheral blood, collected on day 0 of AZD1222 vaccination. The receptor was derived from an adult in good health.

CDR3 sequence (DNA): TGTGCCAGCAGCGAAAGGGGCGAGGGGCTTTACGGAAACACCATATATTTT. Translating gives CASSERGEGLYGNTIYF. The gene calls are TRBV9 and TRBJ1-3; weak D call: TRBD1 (5 bases). Trimming removed 3 bases from V and 4 bases from J, with 20 bases in between. Germline V CDR1 and CDR2: SGDLS, YYNGEE. The CDR3 spans 17 residues.